This TCR beta chain appears in the sequencing data of a study of cytomegalovirus exposure and HLA in healthy donors (TCRdb year 2017). For the study in its entirety: According to a later analysis, one platform produced both the roughly 130 validation repertoires and the 550 to 800 repertoires of the first cohort. The aim of the study was to test whether cataloging public T cell receptors could identify signatures of past pathogen exposure. Besides the first cohort of some 670 subjects, a separate validation cohort made up of 120 different subjects was used. To predict cytomegalovirus infection status, the study brought together high-throughput TCR immunosequencing, statistical association of individual TCRs with disease status, and machine learning. Paper-wide results and their limitations: According to the authors, the approach could potentially be generalized to other disease states and immunological phenotypes. While some public TCRs were present in many individuals, most TCR sequences turned up only very rarely across donors. A later analysis had no HLA typing for the validation cohort, so co-occurrence there was scored across all 130 or so repertoires. In vitro tests confirmed that three of the cytomegalovirus-associated TCR beta chains recognize cytomegalovirus antigens. The classifier was reported to diagnose cytomegalovirus status with high specificity and sensitivity in both the original and validation cohorts. In the study, some 160 TCR beta chains were listed as associated with cytomegalovirus. A later analysis found that TCRs clustered in the first cohort also tended to co-occur in the 120 validation repertoires, with approximately 95% of cluster scores above 0.

As to this clone: No cognate antigen has been identified for it. No per-base quality is available; no much larger clone lies one base away.

Separate from the roughly 700-subject first cohort, the validation cohort of about 130 subjects was the group to which the donors belonged. Library preparation was by the immunoSEQ multiplex PCR assay. The paper's data handling went like this. To diagnose cytomegalovirus status from the catalog of TCR beta chain sequences, a statistical classification framework was built. The table was pulled from immuneACCESS by TCRdb, which kept in-frame rearrangements only. Such tables lose some clones; where checked, under half of the loss comes from unresolved V genes, and the rest has no known cause. The V and J calls and clone size are taken from that table; D and trimming were inferred from the DNA. The sample table contains 50,000 or so clones; only one count was recorded for around nine tenths of them. The ten top clones hold 7.5% to 10% of the sample. CDR1 SEHNR and CDR2 FQNEAQ were looked up in the germline V gene (reference sequence). A distance of 11 bases separates the germline ends of V and J, which lose 1 base and 5 bases respectively. Taken from cysteine to phenylalanine, the CDR3 has 14 residues. The kept DNA is CDR3 alone, 42 bases in frame from the first base.

This chain joins TRBV7-9 to TRBJ1-2, with no confidently assigned D gene. Input material: PBMCs. The sequence was obtained from a woman between 18 and 29 years old in good health and CMV-seropositive. The nucleotide sequence is TGTGCCAGCAGCTTAGAATCTCGGGAATATGGCTACACCTTC. This sequence encodes CASSLESREYGYTF.